Below are 6 T cell receptor beta chains sequenced from a single sample in a study of radiation and T cells in renal cell carcinoma. Time point noted: blood 4 weeks post-SBRT, at nephrectomy. Treatment described: 15 Gy SBRT to primary tumor, nephrectomy 4 weeks later. Clones were read by immunoSEQ multiplex PCR, and TCRdb kept only the in-frame ones, dropping some. In the table there are 150,000 or so clones, about 88% of which are singletons. The sample in question was blood, obtained from a patient whose treatment included radiotherapy and nephrectomy. The receptors derive from a woman between 50 and 59 years old with renal cell carcinoma.

This clone has only a few counts. V and J are TRBV7-2 and TRBJ1-5; maybe TRBD1 (6 bases). This CDR3 has 15 amino acids. From germline, CDR1 is SGHTA and CDR2 FQGNSA. The V end lost 3 bases, the J end lost 7 bases, and 16 bases lay between the germline ends. This chain's CDR3 is CASSLDQGSGQPQHF. For the CDR3, the DNA is TGTGCCAGCAGCTTGGACCAGGGGAGCGGGCAGCCCCAGCATTTT.

The V and J genes are TRBV6-5 and TRBJ1-2; no clear D gene. Germline V gene lookup returns CDR1 MNHEY and CDR2 SVGAGI. The CDR3 is 15 residues long. Trimming removed 2 bases at V and 4 bases at J, with 14 bases between. This chain's CDR3 is CASSYDHYLSYGYTF. CDR3 nucleotide sequence: TGTGCCAGCAGTTACGACCACTACTTAAGCTATGGCTACACCTTC.

This clone was found a few times. J is TRBJ1-4 and V is TRBV2; weak D call: TRBD1 (6 bases). The CDR3 sequence is 14 residues long. The V end lost 5 bases, the J end lost 4 bases, and 11 bases lay between the germline ends. Germline V gene lookup returns CDR1 SNHLY and CDR2 FYNNEI. The chain's CDR3 is CASSLDSVNEKLFF. In DNA, the CDR3 is TGTGCCAGCAGTTTGGACAGTGTTAATGAAAAACTGTTTTTT. Variable domain in full (rest from reference TRBV2 and TRBJ1-4): EPEVTQTPSHQVTQMGQEVILRCVPISNHLYFYWYRQILGQKVEFLVSFYNNEISEKSEIFDDQFSVERPDGSNFTLKIRSTKLEDSAMYFCASSLDSVNEKLFFGSGTQLSVL.

This clone was counted between two and nine times. The chain is built from TRBV9 and TRBJ1-5; D remains unclear. Trimming stripped 0 bases from V and 1 base from J, with 2 bases between. This CDR3 comprises 13 residues. Germline lookup yields CDR1 SGDLS and CDR2 YYNGEE. As DNA, the CDR3 is TGTGCCAGCAGCGTAGAAAGCAATCAGCCCCAGCATTTT. Amino acid sequence: CASSVESNQPQHF.

The chain carries TRBV30 and TRBJ1-1; TRBD1 might be the D (5 bases). The length of the CDR3 is 13 residues. Trimming shortened V by 5 bases and J by 3 bases, and 13 bases separated the two germline ends. Germline V gene sequence: CDR1 GTSNPN, CDR2 SVGIG (reference sequence). Here the CDR3 DNA reads TGTGCCTGGGACAGCAATAGGGACACTGAAGCTTTCTTT. It is translated as CAWDSNRDTEAFF.

The rearrangement links TRBV6-5 to TRBJ1-1; D unclear. From germline, CDR1 is MNHEY and CDR2 SVGAGI. V was pared by 6 bases and J by 1 base, with 12 bases between. The CDR3 is 14 amino acids. This CDR3 reads CASSPPRSNTEAFF. The CDR3 DNA reads TGTGCCAGCAGCCCCCCGCGGTCGAACACTGAAGCTTTCTTT.